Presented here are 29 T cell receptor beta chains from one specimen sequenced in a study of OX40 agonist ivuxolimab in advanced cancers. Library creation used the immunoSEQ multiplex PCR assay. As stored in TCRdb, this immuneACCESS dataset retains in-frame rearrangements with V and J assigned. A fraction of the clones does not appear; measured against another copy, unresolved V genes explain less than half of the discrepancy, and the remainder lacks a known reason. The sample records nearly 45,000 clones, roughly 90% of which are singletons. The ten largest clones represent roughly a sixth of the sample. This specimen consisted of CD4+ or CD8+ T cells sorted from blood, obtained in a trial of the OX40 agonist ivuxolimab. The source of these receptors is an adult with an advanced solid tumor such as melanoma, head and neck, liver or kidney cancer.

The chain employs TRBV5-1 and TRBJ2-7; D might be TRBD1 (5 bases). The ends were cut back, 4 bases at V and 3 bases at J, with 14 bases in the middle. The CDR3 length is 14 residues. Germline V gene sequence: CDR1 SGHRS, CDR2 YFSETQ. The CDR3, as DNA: TGCGCCAGCAGCCTCGACAGTCAGGTCTACGAGCAGTACTTC. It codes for CASSLDSQVYEQYF. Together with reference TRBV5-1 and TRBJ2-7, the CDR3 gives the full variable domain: KAGVTQTPRYLIKTRGQQVTLSCSPISGHRSVSWYQQTPGQGLQFLFEYFSETQRNKGNFPGRFSGRQFSNSRSEMNVSTLELGDSALYLCASSLDSQVYEQYFGPGTRLTVT.

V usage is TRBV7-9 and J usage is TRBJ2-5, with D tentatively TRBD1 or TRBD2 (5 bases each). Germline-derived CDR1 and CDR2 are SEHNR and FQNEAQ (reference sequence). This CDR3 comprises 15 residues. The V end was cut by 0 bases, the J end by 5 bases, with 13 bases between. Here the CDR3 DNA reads TGTGCCAGCAGCTTAGCATGGGACCCCGCTGAGACCCAGTACTTC. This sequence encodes CASSLAWDPAETQYF.

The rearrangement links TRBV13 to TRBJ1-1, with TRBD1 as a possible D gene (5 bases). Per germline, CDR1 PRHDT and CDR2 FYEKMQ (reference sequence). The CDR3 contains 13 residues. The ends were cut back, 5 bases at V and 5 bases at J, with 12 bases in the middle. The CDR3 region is CASSLITGTEAFF. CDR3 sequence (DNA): TGTGCCAGCAGCCTGATCACAGGAACTGAAGCTTTCTTT.

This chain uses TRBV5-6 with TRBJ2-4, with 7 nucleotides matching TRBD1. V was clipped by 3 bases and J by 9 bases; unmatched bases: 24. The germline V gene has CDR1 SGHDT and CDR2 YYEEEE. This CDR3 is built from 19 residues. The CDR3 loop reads CASSSIKRDRAEDVFIQYF. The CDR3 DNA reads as TGTGCCAGCAGCTCGATAAAAAGAGACAGGGCGGAGGACGTATTCATTCAGTACTTC. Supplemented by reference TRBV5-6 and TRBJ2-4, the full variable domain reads DAGVTQSPTHLIKTRGQQVTLRCSPKSGHDTVSWYQQALGQGPQFIFQYYEEEERQRGNFPDRFSGHQFPNYSSELNVNALLLGDSALYLCASSSIKRDRAEDVFIQYFGAGTRLSVL.

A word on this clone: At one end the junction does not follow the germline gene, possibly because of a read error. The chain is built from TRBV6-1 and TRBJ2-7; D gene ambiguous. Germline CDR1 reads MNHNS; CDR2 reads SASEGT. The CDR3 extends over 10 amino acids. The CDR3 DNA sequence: TGTGCCAGCAGTGAGGGTCCGAGGAGCTTC. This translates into CASSEGPRSF.

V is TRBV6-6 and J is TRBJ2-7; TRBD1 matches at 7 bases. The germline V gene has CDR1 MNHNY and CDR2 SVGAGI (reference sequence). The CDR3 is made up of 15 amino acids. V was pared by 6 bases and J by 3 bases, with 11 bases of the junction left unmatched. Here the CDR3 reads CASRPQTGIYYEQYF. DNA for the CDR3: TGTGCCAGCAGACCACAGACAGGGATCTACTACGAGCAGTACTTC.

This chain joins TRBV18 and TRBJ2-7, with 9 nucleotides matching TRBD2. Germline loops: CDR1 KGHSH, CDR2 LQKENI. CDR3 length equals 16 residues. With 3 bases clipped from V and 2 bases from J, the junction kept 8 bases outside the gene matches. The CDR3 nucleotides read TGTGCCAGCTCACCCGCCCTAGCGGGAACCCCCTACGAGCAGTACTTC. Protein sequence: CASSPALAGTPYEQYF.

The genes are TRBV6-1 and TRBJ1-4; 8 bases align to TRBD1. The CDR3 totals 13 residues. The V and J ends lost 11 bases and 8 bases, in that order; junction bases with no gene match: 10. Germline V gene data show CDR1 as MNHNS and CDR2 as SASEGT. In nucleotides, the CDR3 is TGTGCCTCCAGGGGGCCCGTGAGAGAAAAACTGTTTTTT. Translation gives CASRGPVREKLFF.

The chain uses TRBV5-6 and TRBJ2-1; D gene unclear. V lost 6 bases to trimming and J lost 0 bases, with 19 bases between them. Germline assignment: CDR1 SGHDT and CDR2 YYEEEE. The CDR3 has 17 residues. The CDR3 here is CASTRILRTSSYNEQFF. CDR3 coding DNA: TGTGCCAGCACTCGAATCCTTAGAACGAGCTCCTACAATGAGCAGTTCTTC.

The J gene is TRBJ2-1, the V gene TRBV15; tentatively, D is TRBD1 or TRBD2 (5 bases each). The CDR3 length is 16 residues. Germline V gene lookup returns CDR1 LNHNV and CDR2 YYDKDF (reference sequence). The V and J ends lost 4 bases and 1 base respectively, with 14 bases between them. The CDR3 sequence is CATSTGTEVSYNEQFF. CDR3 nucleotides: TGTGCCACCAGCACCGGGACCGAGGTATCCTACAATGAGCAGTTCTTC.

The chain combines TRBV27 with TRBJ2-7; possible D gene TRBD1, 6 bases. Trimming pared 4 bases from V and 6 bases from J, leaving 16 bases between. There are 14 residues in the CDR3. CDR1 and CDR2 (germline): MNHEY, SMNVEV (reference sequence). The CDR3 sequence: CASSSRQVRSEQYF. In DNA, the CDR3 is TGTGCCAGCAGTTCAAGACAGGTCAGGAGCGAGCAGTACTTC.

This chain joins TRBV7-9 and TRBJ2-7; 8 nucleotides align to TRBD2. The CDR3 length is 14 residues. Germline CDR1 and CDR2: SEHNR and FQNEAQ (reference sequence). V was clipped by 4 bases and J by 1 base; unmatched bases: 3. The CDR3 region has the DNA TGTGCCAGCAGCTCGGGGGGGGAGTCCTACGAGCAGTACTTC. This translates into CASSSGGESYEQYF.

CDR3 bases: TGTGCCAGCAGTGGACTAGCGGGTAGCACAGATACGCAGTATTTT. It encodes CASSGLAGSTDTQYF. The rearrangement uses TRBV6-1 and TRBJ2-3; 10 bases are shared with TRBD2. This CDR3 has 15 amino acids. V dropped 4 bases and J dropped 0; count of bases not matched to a gene: 1. Germline CDR1 is MNHNS and CDR2 is SASEGT.

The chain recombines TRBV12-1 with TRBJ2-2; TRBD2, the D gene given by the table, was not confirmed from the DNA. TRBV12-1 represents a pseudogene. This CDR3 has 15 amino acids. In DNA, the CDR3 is TGTGCCAGCAGCTTTCGCCGGAGATACACCGGGGAGCTGTTTTTT. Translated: CASSFRRRYTGELFF.

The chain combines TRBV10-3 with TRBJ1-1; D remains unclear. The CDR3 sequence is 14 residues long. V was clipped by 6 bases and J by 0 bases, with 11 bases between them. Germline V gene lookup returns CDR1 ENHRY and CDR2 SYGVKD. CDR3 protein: CAISPPGVNTEAFF. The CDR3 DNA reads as TGTGCCATCAGCCCACCCGGGGTGAACACTGAAGCTTTCTTT.

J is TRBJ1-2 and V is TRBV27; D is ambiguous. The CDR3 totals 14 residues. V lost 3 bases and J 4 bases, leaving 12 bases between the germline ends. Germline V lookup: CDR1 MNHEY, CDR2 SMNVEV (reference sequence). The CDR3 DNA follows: TGTGCCAGCAGTTTTGGGTCAGAACCCTATGGCTACACCTTC. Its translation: CASSFGSEPYGYTF.

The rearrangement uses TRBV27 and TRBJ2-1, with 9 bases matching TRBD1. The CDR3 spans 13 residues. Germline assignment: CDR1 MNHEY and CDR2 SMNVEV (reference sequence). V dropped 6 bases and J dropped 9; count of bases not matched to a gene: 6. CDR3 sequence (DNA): TGTGCCAGCAGCTCGGACAGGGGAGGTGAGCAGTTCTTC. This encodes CASSSDRGGEQFF.

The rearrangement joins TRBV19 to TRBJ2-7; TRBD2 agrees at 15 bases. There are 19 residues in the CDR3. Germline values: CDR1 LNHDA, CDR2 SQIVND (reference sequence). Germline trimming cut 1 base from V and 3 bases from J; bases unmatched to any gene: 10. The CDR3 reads CASSIGAGTSGGTIYEQYF. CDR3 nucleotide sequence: TGTGCCAGTAGTATAGGAGCCGGGACTAGCGGGGGGACCATCTACGAGCAGTACTTC.

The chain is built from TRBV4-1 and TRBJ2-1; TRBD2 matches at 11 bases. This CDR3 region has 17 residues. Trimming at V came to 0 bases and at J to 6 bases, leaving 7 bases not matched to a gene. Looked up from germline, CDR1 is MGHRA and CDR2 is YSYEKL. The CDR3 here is CASSQEALAGGPNEQFF. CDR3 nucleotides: TGCGCCAGCAGCCAAGAGGCCCTAGCGGGAGGCCCCAATGAGCAGTTCTTC.

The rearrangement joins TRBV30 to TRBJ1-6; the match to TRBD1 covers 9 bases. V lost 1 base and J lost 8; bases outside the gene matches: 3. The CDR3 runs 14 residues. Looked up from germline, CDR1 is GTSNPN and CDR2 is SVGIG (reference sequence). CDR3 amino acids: CAWSDTGGYSPLHF. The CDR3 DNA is TGTGCCTGGAGTGATACAGGGGGCTATTCACCCCTCCACTTT.

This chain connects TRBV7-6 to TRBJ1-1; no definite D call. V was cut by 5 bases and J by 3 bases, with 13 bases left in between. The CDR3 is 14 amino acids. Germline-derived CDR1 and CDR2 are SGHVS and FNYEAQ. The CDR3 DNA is TGTGCCAGCAGCCGACTAATCGAGGACACTGAAGCTTTCTTT. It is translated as CASSRLIEDTEAFF.

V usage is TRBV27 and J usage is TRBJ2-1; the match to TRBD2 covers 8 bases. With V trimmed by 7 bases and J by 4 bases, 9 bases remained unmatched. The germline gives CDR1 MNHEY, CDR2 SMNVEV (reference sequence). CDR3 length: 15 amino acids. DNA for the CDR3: TGTGCCAGCACCACAAGCGGGAGTTCGTACAATGAGCAGTTCTTC. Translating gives CASTTSGSSYNEQFF.

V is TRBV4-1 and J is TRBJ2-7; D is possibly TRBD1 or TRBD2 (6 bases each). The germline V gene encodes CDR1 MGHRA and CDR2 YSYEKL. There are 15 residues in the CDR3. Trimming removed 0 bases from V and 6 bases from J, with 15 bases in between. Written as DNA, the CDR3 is TGCGCCAGCAGCCAAGATTTGTCCGGGGGCCGCGAGCAGTACTTC. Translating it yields CASSQDLSGGREQYF.

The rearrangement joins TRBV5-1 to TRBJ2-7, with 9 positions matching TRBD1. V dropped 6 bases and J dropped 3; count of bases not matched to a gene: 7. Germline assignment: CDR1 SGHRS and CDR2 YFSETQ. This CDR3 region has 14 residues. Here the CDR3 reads CASNSGTGSYEQYF. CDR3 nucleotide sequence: TGCGCCAGCAACTCCGGGACAGGGAGCTACGAGCAGTACTTC.

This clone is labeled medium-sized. The CDR3 reads CASSFGSGRGYANYGYTF. The CDR3 bases are TGTGCCAGCAGTTTCGGCTCGGGCAGAGGCTATGCTAACTATGGCTACACCTTC. J is TRBJ1-2 and V is TRBV7-8; D is ambiguous. This CDR3 spans 18 amino acids. V lost 6 bases and J 0 bases, leaving 23 bases between the germline ends. From germline, CDR1 is SGHVS and CDR2 FQNEAQ. Complete variable domain (other parts from reference TRBV7-8 and TRBJ1-2): GAGVSQSPRYKVAKRGQDVALRCDPISGHVSLFWYQQALGQGPEFLTYFQNEAQLDKSGLPSDRFFAERPEGSVSTLKIQRTQQEDSAVYLCASSFGSGRGYANYGYTFGSGTRLTVV.

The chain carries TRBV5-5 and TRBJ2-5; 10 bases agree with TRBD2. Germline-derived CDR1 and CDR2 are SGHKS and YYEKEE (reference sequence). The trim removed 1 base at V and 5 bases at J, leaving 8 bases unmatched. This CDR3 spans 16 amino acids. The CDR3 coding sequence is TGTGCCAGCAGCTTGCTCCGGACTAGCGGTGGGGAGACCCAGTACTTC. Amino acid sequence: CASSLLRTSGGETQYF.

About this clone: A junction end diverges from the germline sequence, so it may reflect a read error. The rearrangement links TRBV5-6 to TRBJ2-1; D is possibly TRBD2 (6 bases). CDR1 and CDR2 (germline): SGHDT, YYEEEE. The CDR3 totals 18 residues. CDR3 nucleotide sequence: TGTGCCAGCAGCTTGGTCTGGAAGCGGACTATCTATACCCCTGAGCCGTTCTTC. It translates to CASSLVWKRTIYTPEPFF.

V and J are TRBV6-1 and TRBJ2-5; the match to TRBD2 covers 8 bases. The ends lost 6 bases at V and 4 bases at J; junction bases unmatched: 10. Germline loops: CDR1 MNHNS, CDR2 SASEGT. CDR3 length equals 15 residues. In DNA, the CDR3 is TGTGCCAGCAGCCGACCGGGGGGGCTTGGAGAGACCCAGTACTTC. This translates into CASSRPGGLGETQYF.

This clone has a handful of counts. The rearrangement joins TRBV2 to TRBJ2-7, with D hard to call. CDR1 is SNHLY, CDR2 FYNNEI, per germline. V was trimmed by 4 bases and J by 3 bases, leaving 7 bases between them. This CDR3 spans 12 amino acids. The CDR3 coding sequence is TGTGCCAGCAGTGGTGGGCTCTACGAGCAGTACTTC. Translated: CASSGGLYEQYF.